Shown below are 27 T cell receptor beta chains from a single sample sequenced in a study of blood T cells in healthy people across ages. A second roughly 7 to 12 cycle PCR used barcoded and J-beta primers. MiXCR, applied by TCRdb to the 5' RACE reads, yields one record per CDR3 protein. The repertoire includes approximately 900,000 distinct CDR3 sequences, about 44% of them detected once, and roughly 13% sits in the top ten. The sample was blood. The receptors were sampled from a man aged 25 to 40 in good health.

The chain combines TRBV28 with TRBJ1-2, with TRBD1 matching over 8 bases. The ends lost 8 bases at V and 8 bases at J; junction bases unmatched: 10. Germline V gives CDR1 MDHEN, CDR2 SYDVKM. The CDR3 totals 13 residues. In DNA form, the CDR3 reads TGTGCCAGCCAACTTCAGGGGGCACGAGGCTACACCTTC. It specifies CASQLQGARGYTF.

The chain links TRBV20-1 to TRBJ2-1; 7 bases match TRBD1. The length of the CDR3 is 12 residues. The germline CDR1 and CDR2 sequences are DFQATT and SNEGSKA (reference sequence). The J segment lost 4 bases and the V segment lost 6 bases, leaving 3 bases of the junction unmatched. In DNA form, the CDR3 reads TGCAGTGCCCCGGACAGGTACAATGAGCAGTTCTTC. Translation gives CSAPDRYNEQFF.

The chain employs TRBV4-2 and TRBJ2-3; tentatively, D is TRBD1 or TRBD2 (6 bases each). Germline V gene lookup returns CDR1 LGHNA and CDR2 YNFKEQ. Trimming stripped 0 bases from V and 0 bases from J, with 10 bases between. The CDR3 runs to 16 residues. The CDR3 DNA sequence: TGTGCCAGCAGCCAAGAGGGGGGCCTTAGCACAGATACGCAGTATTTT. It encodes CASSQEGGLSTDTQYF.

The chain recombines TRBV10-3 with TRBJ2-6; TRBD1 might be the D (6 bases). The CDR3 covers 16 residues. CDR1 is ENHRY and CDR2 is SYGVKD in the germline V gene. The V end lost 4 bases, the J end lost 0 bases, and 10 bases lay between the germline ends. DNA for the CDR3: TGTGCCATCAGTGTGGACAGAGGCTCTGGGGCCAACGTCCTGACTTTC. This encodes CAISVDRGSGANVLTF.

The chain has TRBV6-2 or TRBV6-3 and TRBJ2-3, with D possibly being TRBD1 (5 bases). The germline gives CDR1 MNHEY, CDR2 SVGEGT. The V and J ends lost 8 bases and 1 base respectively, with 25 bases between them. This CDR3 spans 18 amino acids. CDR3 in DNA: TGTGCCAGCCTTCCCCCGCCCTTGGGGCGAGGCGGCACAGATACGCAGTATTTT. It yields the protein CASLPPPLGRGGTDTQYF.

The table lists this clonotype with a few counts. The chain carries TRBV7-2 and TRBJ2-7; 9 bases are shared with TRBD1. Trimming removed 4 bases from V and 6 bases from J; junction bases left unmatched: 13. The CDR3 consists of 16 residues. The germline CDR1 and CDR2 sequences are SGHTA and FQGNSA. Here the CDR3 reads CASSSTRPGTGTEQYF. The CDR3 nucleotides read TGTGCCAGCAGCTCTACCCGTCCCGGGACAGGGACCGAGCAGTACTTC. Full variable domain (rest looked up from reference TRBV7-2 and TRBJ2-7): GAGVSQSPSNKVTEKGKDVELRCDPISGHTALYWYRQSLGQGLEFLIYFQGNSAPDKSGLPSDRFSAERTGGSVSTLTIQRTQQEDSAVYLCASSSTRPGTGTEQYFGPGTRLTVT.

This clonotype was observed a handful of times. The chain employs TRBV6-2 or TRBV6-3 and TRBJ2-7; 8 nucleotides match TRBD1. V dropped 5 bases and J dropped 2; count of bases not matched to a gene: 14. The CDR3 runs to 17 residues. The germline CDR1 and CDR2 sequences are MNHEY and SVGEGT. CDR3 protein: CASSKADKSTGAYEQYF. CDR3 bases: TGTGCCAGCAGTAAGGCCGATAAGTCGACAGGGGCCTACGAGCAGTACTTC.

In DNA form, the CDR3 reads TGCAGTGCTAGATCGCAGGGGGGACCCTACGAGCAGTACTTC. As protein: CSARSQGGPYEQYF. The chain combines TRBV20-1 with TRBJ2-7; TRBD1 might be the D (7 bases). Trimming shortened V by 2 bases and J by 2 bases, and 13 bases separated the two germline ends. The germline V gene has CDR1 DFQATT and CDR2 SNEGSKA (reference sequence). The CDR3 spans 14 residues.

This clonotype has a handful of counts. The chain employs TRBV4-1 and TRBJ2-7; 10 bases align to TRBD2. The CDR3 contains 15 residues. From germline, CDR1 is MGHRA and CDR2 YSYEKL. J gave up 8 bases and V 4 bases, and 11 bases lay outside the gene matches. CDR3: CASSPESGGASQQYF. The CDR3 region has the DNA TGCGCCAGCAGCCCGGAGAGCGGGGGGGCATCACAGCAGTACTTC.

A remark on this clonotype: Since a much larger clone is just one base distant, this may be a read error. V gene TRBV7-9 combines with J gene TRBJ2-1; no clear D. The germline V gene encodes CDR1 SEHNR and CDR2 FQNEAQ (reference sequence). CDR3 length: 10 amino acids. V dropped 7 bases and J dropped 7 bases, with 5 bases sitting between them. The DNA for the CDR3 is TGTGCCAGCAATTTAAATGAGCAGTTCTTC. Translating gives CASNLNEQFF. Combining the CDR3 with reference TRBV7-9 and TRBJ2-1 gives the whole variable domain DTGVSQNPRHKITKRGQNVTFRCDPISEHNRLYWYRQTLGQGPEFLTYFQNEAQLEKSRLLSDRFSAERPKGSFSTLEIQRTEQGDSAMYLCASNLNEQFFGPGTRLTVL.

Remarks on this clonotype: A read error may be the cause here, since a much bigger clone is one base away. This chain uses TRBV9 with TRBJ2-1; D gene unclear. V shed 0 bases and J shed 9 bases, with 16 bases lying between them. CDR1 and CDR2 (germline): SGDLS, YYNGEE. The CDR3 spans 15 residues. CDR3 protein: CASSVGLDPNTEQFF. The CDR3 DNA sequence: TGTGCCAGCAGCGTAGGATTGGATCCGAACACTGAGCAGTTCTTC.

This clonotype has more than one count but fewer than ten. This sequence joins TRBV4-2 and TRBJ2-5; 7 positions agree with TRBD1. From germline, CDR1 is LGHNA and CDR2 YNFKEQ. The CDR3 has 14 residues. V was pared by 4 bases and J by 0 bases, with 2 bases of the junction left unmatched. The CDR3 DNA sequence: TGTGCCAGCAGCCTAGGACAGGACCAAGAGACCCAGTACTTC. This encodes CASSLGQDQETQYF.

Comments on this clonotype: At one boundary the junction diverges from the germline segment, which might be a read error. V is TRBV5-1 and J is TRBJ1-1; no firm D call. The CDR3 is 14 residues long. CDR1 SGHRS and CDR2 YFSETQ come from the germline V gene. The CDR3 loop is CTSSLAPGNTEAFF. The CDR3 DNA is TGCACCAGCAGCTTGGCCCCCGGGAACACTGAAGCTTTCTTT.

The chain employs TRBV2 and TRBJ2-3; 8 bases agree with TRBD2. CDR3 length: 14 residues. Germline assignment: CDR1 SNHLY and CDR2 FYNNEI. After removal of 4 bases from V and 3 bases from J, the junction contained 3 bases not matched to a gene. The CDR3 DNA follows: TGTGCCAGCAGTGCGGGGGGGAAGACAGATACGCAGTATTTT. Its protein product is CASSAGGKTDTQYF. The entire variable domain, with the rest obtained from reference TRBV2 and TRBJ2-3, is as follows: EPEVTQTPSHQVTQMGQEVILRCVPISNHLYFYWYRQILGQKVEFLVSFYNNEISEKSEIFDDQFSVERPDGSNFTLKIRSTKLEDSAMYFCASSAGGKTDTQYFGPGTRLTVL.

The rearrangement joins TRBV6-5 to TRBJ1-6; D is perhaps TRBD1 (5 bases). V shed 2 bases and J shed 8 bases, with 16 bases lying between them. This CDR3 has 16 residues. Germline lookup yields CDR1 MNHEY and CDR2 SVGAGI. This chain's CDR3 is CASSYGDGTWDSPLHF. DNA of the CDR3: TGTGCCAGCAGTTACGGCGACGGGACCTGGGATTCACCCCTCCACTTT.

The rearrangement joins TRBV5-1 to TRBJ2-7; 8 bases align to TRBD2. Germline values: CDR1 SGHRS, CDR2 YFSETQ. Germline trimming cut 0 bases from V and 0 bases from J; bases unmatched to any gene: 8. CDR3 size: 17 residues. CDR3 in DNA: TGCGCCAGCAGCTTGGATTCCAGCGGGGGTACCTCCTACGAGCAGTACTTC. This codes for CASSLDSSGGTSYEQYF.

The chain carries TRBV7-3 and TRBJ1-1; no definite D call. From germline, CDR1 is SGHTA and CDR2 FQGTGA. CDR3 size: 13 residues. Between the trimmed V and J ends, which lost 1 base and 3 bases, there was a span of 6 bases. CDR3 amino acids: CASSLIGDTEAFF. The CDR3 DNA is TGTGCCAGCAGCTTAATAGGTGACACTGAAGCTTTCTTT.

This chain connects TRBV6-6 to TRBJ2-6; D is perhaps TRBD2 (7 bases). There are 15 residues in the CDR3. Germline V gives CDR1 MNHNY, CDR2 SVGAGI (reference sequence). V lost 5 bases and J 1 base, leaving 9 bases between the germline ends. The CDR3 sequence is CASSGRGSGANVLTF. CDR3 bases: TGTGCCAGCAGTGGGAGGGGGTCTGGGGCCAACGTCCTGACTTTC.

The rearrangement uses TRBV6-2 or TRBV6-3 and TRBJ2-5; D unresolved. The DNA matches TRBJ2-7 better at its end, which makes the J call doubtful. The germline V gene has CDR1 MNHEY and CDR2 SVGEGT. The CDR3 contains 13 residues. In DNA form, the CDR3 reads TGTGCCAGCACAGCCCAGAAGAACTACGAGCAGTACTTC. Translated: CASTAQKNYEQYF.

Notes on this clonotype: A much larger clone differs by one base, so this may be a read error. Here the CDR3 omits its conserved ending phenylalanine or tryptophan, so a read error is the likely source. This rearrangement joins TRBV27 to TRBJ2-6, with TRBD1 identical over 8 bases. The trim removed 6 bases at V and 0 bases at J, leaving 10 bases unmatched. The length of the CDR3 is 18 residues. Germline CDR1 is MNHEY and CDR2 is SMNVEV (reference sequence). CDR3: CASRSLGTGASGANVLTL. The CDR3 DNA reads TGTGCCAGCAGATCGCTCGGGACAGGAGCCTCTGGGGCCAACGTCCTGACTTTA.

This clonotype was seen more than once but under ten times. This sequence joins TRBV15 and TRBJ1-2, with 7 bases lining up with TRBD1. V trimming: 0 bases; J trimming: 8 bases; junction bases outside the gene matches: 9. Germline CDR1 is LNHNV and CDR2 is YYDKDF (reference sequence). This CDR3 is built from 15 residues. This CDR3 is CATSRDLAPGGGYTF. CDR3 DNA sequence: TGTGCCACCAGCAGAGATCTGGCCCCAGGGGGAGGCTACACCTTC.

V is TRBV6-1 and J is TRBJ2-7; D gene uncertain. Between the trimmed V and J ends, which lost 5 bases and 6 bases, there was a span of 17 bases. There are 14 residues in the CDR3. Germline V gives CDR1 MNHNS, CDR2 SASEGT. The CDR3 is CASSQDGSSSEQYF. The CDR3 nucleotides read TGTGCCAGCAGTCAAGACGGCAGTTCCAGCGAGCAGTACTTC.

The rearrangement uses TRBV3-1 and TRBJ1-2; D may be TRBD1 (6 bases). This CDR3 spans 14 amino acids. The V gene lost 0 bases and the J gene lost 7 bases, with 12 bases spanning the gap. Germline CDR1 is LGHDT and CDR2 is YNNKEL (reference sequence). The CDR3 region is CASSQDKQGGGYTF. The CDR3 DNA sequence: TGTGCCAGCAGCCAAGATAAACAGGGTGGTGGCTACACCTTC.

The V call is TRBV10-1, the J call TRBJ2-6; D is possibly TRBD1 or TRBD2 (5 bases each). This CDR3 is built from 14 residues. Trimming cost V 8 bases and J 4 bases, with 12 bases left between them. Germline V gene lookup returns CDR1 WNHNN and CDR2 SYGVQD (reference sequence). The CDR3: CASSGTTGANVLTF. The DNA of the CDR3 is TGCGCCAGCTCGGGGACGACGGGGGCCAACGTCCTGACTTTC.

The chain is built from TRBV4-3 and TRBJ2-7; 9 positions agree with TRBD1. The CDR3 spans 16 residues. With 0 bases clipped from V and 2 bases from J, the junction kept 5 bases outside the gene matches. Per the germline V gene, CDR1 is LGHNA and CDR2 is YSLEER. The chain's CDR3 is CASSQDAGQGTYEQYF. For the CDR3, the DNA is TGCGCCAGCAGCCAAGACGCTGGACAGGGGACCTACGAGCAGTACTTC.

CDR3 DNA: TGTGCCAGCAGCCCCGAGGTGGGTCGCACTGAAGCTTTCTTT. Translated, it gives CASSPEVGRTEAFF. The gene calls are TRBV6-5 and TRBJ1-1; D gene unclear. The ends were cut back, 6 bases at V and 4 bases at J, with 15 bases in the middle. This CDR3 contains 14 residues. The germline V gene has CDR1 MNHEY and CDR2 SVGAGI.

This CDR3 reads CATSEQGEGSNQPQHF. CDR3 bases: TGTGCCACCAGTGAGCAGGGTGAGGGAAGCAATCAGCCCCAGCATTTT. V usage is TRBV24-1 and J usage is TRBJ1-5; D is perhaps TRBD1 (5 bases). Germline V gene data show CDR1 as KGHDR and CDR2 as SFDVKD. V gave up 4 bases and J gave up 1 base, with 13 bases separating them. The CDR3 has 16 residues.